This is a list of T cell receptor beta chains from one sample in a study of T cell repertoires in cytomegalovirus infection. TCRdb fed the reads into MiXCR, producing one record per CDR3 protein. Of tens of thousands of distinct CDR3 sequences listed, 20% to 25% are singletons. These receptors' antigens are unknown. The sequencing here drew on CD8+ T cells from cultured PBMCs, taken from culture after CMV antigen stimulation. These receptors originate from a human donor in good health (CMV status not recorded). Some clones in this sample may be carry-over from other donors' samples. Both conserved end residues are part of each CDR3. The D gene is left open where the match is weak.

CDR3: CASRGLGGYEQYF
D: NA
V: TRBV5-6
J: TRBJ2-7

CDR3: CASSLSSSYNEQFF
D: NA
V: TRBV7-9
J: TRBJ2-1

CDR3: CASRDSGGRNEQFF
D: TRBD2
V: TRBV6-4
J: TRBJ2-1

CDR3: CAISDLGVSNQPQHF
D: NA
V: TRBV10-3
J: TRBJ1-5

CDR3: CASSYPGTSGGLTGELFF
D: TRBD2
V: TRBV7-9
J: TRBJ2-2

CDR3: CASSLEWGQETQYF
D: NA
V: TRBV7-8
J: TRBJ2-5

CDR3: CASSNLGSGESYNEQFF
D: TRBD2
V: TRBV7-8
J: TRBJ2-1

CDR3: CSARSDRDTEAFF
D: TRBD1
V: TRBV20-1
J: TRBJ1-1

CDR3: CASSEDRAVGELFF
D: TRBD1
V: TRBV12-3/TRBV12-4
J: TRBJ2-2

CDR3: CASSPGTRYNEQFF
D: TRBD2
V: TRBV12-3/TRBV12-4
J: TRBJ2-1

CDR3: CASSYGRGSYEQYF
D: TRBD2
V: TRBV28
J: TRBJ2-7

CDR3: CASSYGLVNDEQYF
D: NA
V: TRBV7-2
J: TRBJ2-7

CDR3: CASSLDPTYIRTEAFF
D: NA
V: TRBV12-3/TRBV12-4
J: TRBJ1-1

CDR3: CASSLQNEQFF
D: NA
V: TRBV28
J: TRBJ2-1

CDR3: CASSLDRAPNQPQHF
D: NA
V: TRBV11-2
J: TRBJ1-5

CDR3: CASSIDEGNTEAFF
D: NA
V: TRBV19
J: TRBJ1-1

CDR3: CASSLLGDRGYGYTF
D: TRBD1
V: TRBV27
J: TRBJ1-2

CDR3: CASSPVGGVGDGYTF
D: NA
V: TRBV7-9
J: TRBJ1-2

CDR3: CASIGDRDGYTF
D: TRBD1
V: TRBV2
J: TRBJ1-2

CDR3: CASSSSGGAWETQYF
D: TRBD2
V: TRBV7-3
J: TRBJ2-5

CDR3: CASSLSERSRAEAFF
D: NA
V: TRBV7-9
J: TRBJ1-1

CDR3: CASSNERAQQFF
D: NA
V: TRBV12-3/TRBV12-4
J: TRBJ2-1

CDR3: CASRFGPADSQTQYF
D: NA
V: TRBV5-1
J: TRBJ2-5

CDR3: CASGPPNYGYTF
D: NA
V: TRBV5-6
J: TRBJ1-2

CDR3: CASGKQGGGYTF
D: TRBD1
V: TRBV12-5
J: TRBJ1-2

CDR3: CASSFPGAYEQYF
D: NA
V: TRBV7-2
J: TRBJ2-7

CDR3: CASSYRTDGNTIYF
D: NA
V: TRBV12-3/TRBV12-4
J: TRBJ1-3

CDR3: CASSRGVSETQYF
D: NA
V: TRBV12-3/TRBV12-4
J: TRBJ2-5

CDR3: CAISEVGTPRRAFF
D: NA
V: TRBV10-3
J: TRBJ1-1

CDR3: CASSLVGDHQPQHF
D: NA
V: TRBV7-2
J: TRBJ1-5

CDR3: CASTNQRGDNEQFF
D: NA
V: TRBV12-3/TRBV12-4
J: TRBJ2-1

CDR3: CASPGLAGNTGELFF
D: TRBD2
V: TRBV12-3/TRBV12-4
J: TRBJ2-2

CDR3: CAISGKNSGNTIYF
D: NA
V: TRBV10-3
J: TRBJ1-3

CDR3: CASSPQPVSADTQYF
D: NA
V: TRBV5-4
J: TRBJ2-3

CDR3: CASSSRSGTGAYEQYF
D: TRBD1
V: TRBV12-3/TRBV12-4
J: TRBJ2-7

CDR3: CASSRPREGGPRYNEQFF
D: TRBD2
V: TRBV11-2
J: TRBJ2-1

CDR3: CASSYYQGATGELFF
D: NA
V: TRBV6-6
J: TRBJ2-2

CDR3: CSVASTGELFF
D: NA
V: TRBV29-1
J: TRBJ2-2

CDR3: CASSRTPYPSTDTQYF
D: NA
V: TRBV7-8
J: TRBJ2-3

CDR3: CASSSRRHRWTGELFF
D: NA
V: TRBV7-8
J: TRBJ2-2

CDR3: CASSPPGLAANVLTF
D: TRBD2
V: TRBV7-9
J: TRBJ2-6

CDR3: CASSLNGGANVLTF
D: NA
V: TRBV11-2
J: TRBJ2-6

CDR3: CASSLSGGAGYGYTF
D: TRBD1
V: TRBV7-8
J: TRBJ1-2

CDR3: CASSLLRTKVPNEQFF
D: NA
V: TRBV28
J: TRBJ2-1

CDR3: CASRYREAFF
D: NA
V: TRBV28
J: TRBJ1-1

CDR3: CASSSHWAAPKNIQYF
D: NA
V: TRBV6-2/TRBV6-3
J: TRBJ2-4